This TCR beta chain was found in a study of cytomegalovirus exposure and HLA in healthy donors. This CDR3 is built from 14 residues. Germline V gene data show CDR1 as WSHSY and CDR2 as SAAADI. V was clipped by 10 bases and J by 3 bases; unmatched bases: 11. The primer mix had 60 Vbeta and 13 Jbeta primers. Some clones are missing from TCRdb's copy, which holds only in-frame ones; the method was immunoSEQ multiplex PCR. This sample yields under 200,000 clones, of which around 81% are seen a single time; around 5.7% belongs to the top ten. Concerning this clone itself: Its antigen is not identified.

General study findings and limits: Cytomegalovirus association was listed for around 170 TCR beta chains.

The sequenced sample consisted of PBMCs. This TCR came from a man aged 40-50 years in good health and CMV-seronegative. J is TRBJ2-7 and V is TRBV10-2, with 8 nucleotides matching TRBD1. CDR3 coding DNA: TGCGCCACCCACCCAGGGGGCAGTTACTACGAGCAGTACTTC. Encoded protein: CATHPGGSYYEQYF.